This T cell receptor (beta chain) was documented in a study of blood T cell repertoires in COVID-19. Study information: PBMCs, B-cell-depleted T cells, or T cells were the source of the cDNA or gDNA that made up the material.

The CDR3 runs to 19 residues. The germline V gene encodes CDR1 MNHEY and CDR2 SMNVEV (reference sequence). Trimming took 4 bases from V and 1 from J, leaving 26 bases between them. The repertoire was sequenced with immunoSEQ multiplex PCR; TCRdb's copy has only in-frame clones and lacks some. The sample carries under 200,000 clones, over 70% recorded once. Sequencing used peripheral blood. The rearrangement uses TRBV27 and TRBJ2-7, with a weak D call TRBD1 (6 bases). This receptor was taken from an elderly woman with active or convalescent COVID-19. CDR3 DNA sequence: TGTGCCAGCAGTTCGCGATACACCCCCGGGACAAAAACTTCCTACGAGCAGTACTTC. Its translation is CASSSRYTPGTKTSYEQYF.